This TCR beta chain emerged from a study of response to subunit inactivated influenza vaccine. Many counts were recorded for this clonotype. The CDR3 length is 15 residues. Deletions cut 7 bases from V and 1 base from J, with 14 bases between. Germline V CDR1 and CDR2: MDHEN, SYDVKM. MiXCR, applied by TCRdb to the RT-PCR reads, yields one record per CDR3 protein. This table holds approximately 300,000 distinct CDR3 sequences, 20% to 25% found once. The clonotype comes from a man aged 45 to 70 who received an inactivated influenza vaccine. This chain uses TRBV28 with TRBJ2-4, with D possibly TRBD1 on 6 matching bases. Sequenced material: PBMCs from blood, taken less than 22 months after vaccination. This CDR3 is CASTQGLGAKNIQYF. The CDR3 DNA sequence: TGTGCCAGCACACAGGGTTTGGGGGCCAAAAACATTCAGTACTTC. Filled out from reference TRBV28 and TRBJ2-4, the complete variable domain reads DVKVTQSSRYLVKRTGEKVFLECVQDMDHENMFWYRQDPGLGLRLIYFSYDVKMKEKGDIPEGYSVSREKKERFSLILESASTNQTSMYLCASTQGLGAKNIQYFGAGTRLSVL.